A selection of T cell receptor beta chains follows, all from one sample in a study of cytomegalovirus exposure and HLA in healthy donors. Sequenced by immunoSEQ multiplex PCR; TCRdb stores in-frame clones only, minus some. The sample lists fewer than 250,000 clones, almost 80% occurring once. Sequenced material: PBMCs. These TCRs come from a male donor in good health and CMV-seronegative. CDR3s include the opening cysteine and the closing phenylalanine or tryptophan. A D gene is named only where the DNA matches it firmly. Only part of the rows carry a size: once, few, many, or a class if the clone is expanded.

>TRBD2|TRBJ2-5|TRBV28|NA|15
TGTGCCAGCAGTCCGATAGCGGGAGGTGGGGAGACCCAGTACTTC
CASSPIAGGGETQYF
>NA|TRBJ2-2|TRBV6-5|NA|11
TGTGCCAGCAGTTACGGGGGCGAGCTGTTTTTT
CASSYGGELFF
>NA|TRBJ1-1|TRBV28|few|13
TGTGCCAGCAACATCCCGGGGAGTACTGAAGCTTTCTTT
CASNIPGSTEAFF
>NA|TRBJ2-7|TRBV28|NA|17
TGTGCCAGCAGTTTATATATCCCGTCGGGAGACTCCTACGAGCAGTACTTC
CASSLYIPSGDSYEQYF
>TRBD1|TRBJ1-2|TRBV28|NA|13
TGTGCCAGCGGGACAGGGGGCATCTATGGCTACACCTTC
CASGTGGIYGYTF
>NA|TRBJ2-7|TRBV4-3|NA|13
TGCGCCAGCAGCCAAGACCCCAGGTACGAGCAGTACTTC
CASSQDPRYEQYF
>NA|TRBJ2-5|TRBV29-1|NA|11
TGCAGCGTTGGGTCCCGGGAGACCCAGTACTTC
CSVGSRETQYF
>NA|TRBJ1-3|TRBV9|NA|15
TGTGCCAGCAGCGTGTCAGGTGCTTCTGGAAACACCATATATTTT
CASSVSGASGNTIYF
>TRBD1|TRBJ2-5|TRBV9|once|15
TGTGCCAGCAGCGGGAGGGACAGGGAGCAAGAGACCCAGTACTTC
CASSGRDREQETQYF
>NA|TRBJ1-3|TRBV27|NA|15
TGTGCCAGCAGCCGCAGGGGATTCTCTGGAAACACCATATATTTT
CASSRRGFSGNTIYF
>NA|TRBJ1-2|TRBV6-1|NA|13
TGTGCCAGCAGTGAAGAGCAGGGGCGCGGCTACACCTTC
CASSEEQGRGYTF
>NA|TRBJ2-7|TRBV7-2|few|12
TGTGCCAGCAGCTTAATGTTTAGGGACACCCACTTC
CASSLMFRDTHF
>NA|TRBJ2-4|TRBV2|NA|16
TGTGCCAGCAGTGACCCAGGGTGGGGAGCCAAAAACATTCAGTACTTC
CASSDPGWGAKNIQYF
>TRBD1|TRBJ1-5|TRBV27|few|18
TGTGCCAGCAGTTCCCTTCCGGACAGGTTCCGTAGCAATCAGCCCCAGCATTTT
CASSSLPDRFRSNQPQHF
>NA|TRBJ2-7|TRBV29-1|once|14
TGCAGCGTTGAAGGAGGGTTAGGGACCTACGAGCAGTACTTC
CSVEGGLGTYEQYF
>NA|TRBJ2-7|TRBV7-2|NA|12
TGTGCCAGCAGCTTGAAGGGGTACGAGCAGTACTTC
CASSLKGYEQYF
>TRBD1|TRBJ1-1|TRBV11-2|NA|13
TGTGCCAGCAGCTCGCAGGGGGACACTGAAGCTTTCTTT
CASSSQGDTEAFF
>NA|TRBJ2-1|TRBV30|NA|10
TGTGCCTGGGGGGGGAAGGAGCAGTTCTTC
CAWGGKEQFF
>NA|TRBJ2-7|TRBV10-3|NA|13
TGTGCCATCAGTGGTGCGGATTCCTACGAGCAGTACTTC
CAISGADSYEQYF
>NA|TRBJ2-3|TRBV7-3|NA|15
TGTGCCAGCAGCACGAAACACAGGGACACAGATACGCAGTATTTT
CASSTKHRDTDTQYF
>NA|TRBJ2-7|TRBV5-6|NA|13
TGTGCCAGCAGCTTGGGGGCTGTGTACGAGCAGTACTTC
CASSLGAVYEQYF
>TRBD1|TRBJ2-7|TRBV4-3|many|17
TGCGCCAGCAGCCAAGATGTAGTGGGACAGGCCCCCTACGAGCAGTACTTC
CASSQDVVGQAPYEQYF
>TRBD1|TRBJ2-5|TRBV30|NA|12
TGTGCCTGGAGATCCACAGGGGGCGTACAGTACTTC
CAWRSTGGVQYF